This T cell receptor beta chain stems from a study of T cells in tuberculosis. Study summary: Sequenced TCRs come from CD1B-GMM tetramer-binding T cells.

Produced via immunoSEQ multiplex PCR; TCRdb's table is partial and in-frame only. In the table there are about 53,000 clones, about 95% of which are singletons. Regarding time point: new active TB diagnosis, blood taken before or within 7 days of starting treatment. Germline CDR1 is MNHEY and CDR2 is SMNVEV (reference sequence). Trimming pared 7 bases from V and 0 bases from J, leaving 13 bases between. The CDR3 contains 15 residues. The clonotype originates from an adult with tuberculosis. The chain links TRBV27 to TRBJ2-1, with D perhaps TRBD2 (5 bases). Sequences were derived from PBMCs, sampled at tuberculosis diagnosis. The CDR3 here is CASTPAVSSYNEQFF. In nucleotides, the CDR3 is TGTGCCAGCACCCCAGCGGTTAGCTCCTACAATGAGCAGTTCTTC.